Given below is one T cell receptor beta chain in context. Its recognized antigen is unknown. No base qualities exist here, and no much larger clone lies one base off it. V and J lose 5 bases and 5 bases, and a span of 16 bases separates them. The cysteine opens and the phenylalanine closes a CDR3 of 15 amino acids. Left in the record is the CDR3 DNA by itself, 45 bases read in frame from the first base. The germline V gene specifies MDHEN as CDR1 and SYDVKM as CDR2. This sample is part of a study of shared clonotypes between healthy human individuals (dated by TCRdb to the early 2020s). With regard to the full study: A couple of women and three men aged 18 to 49 years were included in the cohort. Each donor's leukapheresis produced roughly between roughly 0.94 and 9.5 billion PBMCs. Libraries were prepared and TCR repertoires were sequenced by different laboratories using diverse techniques, in order to increase sequencing depth and limit assay-specific biases. For each donor, CD4 naive and CD4 memory were each run on three plates, CD8 naive on two plates, and CD8 memory on one plate. To estimate repertoire size and how much clonotype sharing occurs between individuals, the study deeply sequenced the blood TCR repertoires of roughly 5 healthy adults.

Using the deep immunoSEQ assay, multiplex PCR amplified TCR CDR3 regions from genomic DNA. For each cell subset, the extracted genomic DNA was distributed evenly across all wells of several immunoSEQ 96-well plates, and each plate served as one replicate. For sorted subsets, each replicate PCR was loaded with 200 ng genomic DNA, equivalent to 30,000 or so T cell genomes. Purified libraries were quantified with a Qubit 3.0 fluorometer, sized on a Bioanalyzer 2100, and re-quantified with the KAPA Library Quantification kit. Each immunoSEQ 96-well plate was sequenced on its own single-read 150-cycle Illumina NextSeq 550 flow cell. The published analysis was carried out like this. Because the immunoSEQ output included only junctional sequences and no quality scores, the filtering could not be the same as the filtering used for full-length reads. Sequences were annotated with PyIR, a Python wrapper for IgBLAST v1.9, and V/J genes and CDR3 were assigned using IMGT germline references. Reads were removed for weak V/J assignments (E-value above 1e-6), missing CDR3, stop codons, out-of-frame junctions, or ambiguous translated residues. V3J clonotypes were defined as sequences sharing the same inferred V gene, J gene, and CDR3 amino acid sequence. The percentage overlap between two repertoires was calculated by dividing the number of shared unique clonotypes by the size of the smaller repertoire. Repertoire richness was assessed with RTK rarefaction, the Chao1 estimator, and Recon v2.1 estimates of unobserved clonotypes. Generation probabilities were computed with OLGA for all TCRbeta clonotypes obtained by the gDNA method from several donors. The table comes from immuneACCESS by way of TCRdb, which keeps in-frame sequences with V and J called. Part of the clones is missing from these tables; in studies checked, under half for an unresolved V gene and the rest for unknown reasons. The V and J calls and the clone size are those of that table, but D and trimming were determined from the DNA. This sample comprises 2 million to 2.5 million clones, roughly 92% of them detected only once. The ten largest clonotypes hold 0.3% to 0.45% of the sample.

The donors were healthy, HIV-negative adults who had no recently reported acute infections or vaccinations. Every donor was a Caucasian adult residing in Nashville, Tennessee, USA. CD4+ T cells were enriched by magnetic negative selection; naive cells were then positively selected on CD45RA, and the negative fraction formed the memory subset. Blood was obtained by leukapheresis, after which PBMCs were separated by Ficoll-Histopaque density gradient centrifugation and cryopreserved in liquid nitrogen vapor phase. Analytical flow cytometry was used to check the purity and quantity of each magnetically sorted T cell population. Genomic DNA was isolated from every sorted fraction and measured by UV absorbance on a Nanodrop 2000c. General study outcomes and caveats: The genetic and exposure-history diversity represented was limited by the small number of donors. Estimated clonotype richness was generally larger for naive than for memory subsets. Sampling was limited to blood, and TCR repertoires in tissue likely differ from TCR repertoires in blood. Compared with non-shared clonotypes, clonotypes shared by all four sorted-subset donors had higher generation probabilities. Approximately 5% of naive CD4, around 3.5% of naive CD8, approximately 2.2% of memory CD4, and roughly 0.4% of memory CD8 clonotypes were shared across a few donors. Based on pairwise subsampling, the degree of clonotype sharing among donors was expected to be affected by sequencing depth. Even with the large sequencing depth, rarefaction of the sorted-subset datasets indicated that sequencing was incomplete.

The chain was built from TRBV28 and TRBJ1-5, with the D segment identity uncertain. Sequencing used naive CD4+ T cells from PBMCs. The meaning of the sample's cell subset or site label: CD45RA+ positively selected. The TCR originated in a man between 18 and 29 years old in good health. Some clones in this sample may be carry-over from other donors' samples. CDR3 loop: CASSRFDGFDQPQHF. The sequenced DNA: TGTGCCAGCAGTCGATTCGATGGGTTCGATCAGCCCCAGCATTTT.